This T cell receptor beta chain comes out of a study of Graves' ophthalmopathy and Graves' hyperthyroidism. General study results and limits: Ophthalmopathy progression was predicted with 70% to 71% sensitivity and approximately 72% specificity. Ophthalmopathy cases were distinguished from stable hyperthyroidism by a 13-signature model, reaching approximately 88% sensitivity and over 80% specificity.

Where ophthalmopathy was present, donors had moderate-to-severe activity, CAS ≥3, NOSPECS ≥4 and duration under 3 months. Clinicians diagnosed using symptoms, serum thyroxine, TRAb, thyroid ultrasound and orbital computed tomography. The CDR3 loop spans 14 amino acids. Germline V CDR1 and CDR2: SNHLY, FYNNEI. Trimming removed 2 bases from V and 7 bases from J, with 14 bases in between. Concerning this clonotype: Antigen unknown.

Amplification of the TCR beta CDR3 regions used RNA transcripts (as template). In the first round, RT-PCR was carried out with HTBI primers, and a multiplex PCR formed the second round. TCRdb re-called the multiplex PCR reads through MiXCR, storing one row per CDR3 protein. The sample lists almost 750,000 distinct CDR3 sequences; around 40% were seen once. The sequencing input was peripheral blood. The clonotype originates from an adult man with Graves' ophthalmopathy. The chain joins TRBV2 to TRBJ1-2; D is uncertain. The CDR3 loop is CASSEWDYEGGYTF. The CDR3 bases are TGTGCCAGCAGTGAATGGGATTACGAGGGTGGCTACACCTTC.